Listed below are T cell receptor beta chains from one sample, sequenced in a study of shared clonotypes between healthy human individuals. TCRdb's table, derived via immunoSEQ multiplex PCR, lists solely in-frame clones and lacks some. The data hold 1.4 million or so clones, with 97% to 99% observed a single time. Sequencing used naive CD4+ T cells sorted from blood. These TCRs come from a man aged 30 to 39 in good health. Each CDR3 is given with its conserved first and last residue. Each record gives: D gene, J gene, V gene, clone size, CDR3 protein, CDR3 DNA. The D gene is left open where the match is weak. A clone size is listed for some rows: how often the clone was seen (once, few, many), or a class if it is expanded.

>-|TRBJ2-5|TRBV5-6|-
CASSLGPQETQYF
TGTGCCAGCAGCTTGGGGCCGCAAGAGACCCAGTACTTC
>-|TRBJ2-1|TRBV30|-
CAWSTSYNEQFF
TGTGCCTGGAGTACTAGCTACAATGAGCAGTTCTTC
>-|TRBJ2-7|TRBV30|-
CAWRMYGQSSYEQYF
TGTGCCTGGAGAATGTACGGACAGAGCTCCTACGAGCAGTACTTC
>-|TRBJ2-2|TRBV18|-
CASSPTTSGSANTGELFF
TGTGCCAGCTCACCAACCACGTCGGGCTCCGCGAACACCGGGGAGCTGTTTTTT
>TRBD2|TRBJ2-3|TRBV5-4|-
CASTDGLAGDTQYF
TGTGCCAGCACGGATGGACTAGCGGGAGATACGCAGTATTTT
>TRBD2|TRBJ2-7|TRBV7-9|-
CASSSRLAGVIYEQYF
TGTGCCAGCAGCTCCCGACTAGCGGGGGTAATCTACGAGCAGTACTTC
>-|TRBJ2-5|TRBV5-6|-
CASRAAGETQYF
TGTGCCAGCAGGGCAGCCGGAGAGACCCAGTACTTC
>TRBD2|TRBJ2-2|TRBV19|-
CASIRTSQSTGELFF
TGTGCCAGTATTAGGACTAGCCAATCCACCGGGGAGCTGTTTTTT
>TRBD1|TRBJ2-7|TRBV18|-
CASSLPGTGEGEQYF
TGTGCCAGCTCACTACCAGGGACAGGGGAAGGCGAGCAGTACTTC
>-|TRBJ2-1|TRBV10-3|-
CAIGEADYYNEQFF
TGTGCCATCGGTGAAGCGGACTACTACAATGAGCAGTTCTTC
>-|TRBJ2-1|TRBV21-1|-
CASSNSSLAGGPDEQFF
TGTGCCAGCAGCAATTCTTCCCTAGCGGGAGGGCCCGATGAGCAGTTCTTC
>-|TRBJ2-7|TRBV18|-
CASSPDPGGYEQYF
TGTGCCAGCTCACCTGACCCAGGCGGCTACGAGCAGTACTTC
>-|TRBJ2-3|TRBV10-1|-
CASSELSLEDTQYF
TGCGCCAGCAGTGAATTGTCTCTGGAAGATACGCAGTATTTT
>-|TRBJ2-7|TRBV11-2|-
CASSWSQVAWEQYF
TGTGCCAGCAGCTGGTCTCAGGTGGCCTGGGAGCAGTACTTC
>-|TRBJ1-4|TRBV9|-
CASSVAPMDTAGEKLFF
TGTGCCAGCAGCGTAGCACCAATGGACACTGCGGGTGAGAAACTGTTTTTT
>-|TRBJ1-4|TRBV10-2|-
CASSVRRYEKLFF
TGCGCCAGCAGTGTACGACGATATGAAAAACTGTTTTTT
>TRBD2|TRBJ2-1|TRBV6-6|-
CASRDSGISGEQFF
TGTGCCAGCAGGGATAGCGGGATTTCAGGTGAGCAGTTCTTC
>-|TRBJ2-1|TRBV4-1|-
CASSQNAGTDYNEQFF
TGCGCCAGCAGCCAAAATGCCGGGACGGACTACAATGAGCAGTTCTTC
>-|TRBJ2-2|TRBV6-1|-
CASSSEGLPTGELFF
TGTGCCAGCAGCTCCGAGGGGCTCCCGACCGGGGAGCTGTTTTTT
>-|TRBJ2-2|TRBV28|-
CASRAGNTGELFF
TGTGCCAGCAGGGCGGGGAACACCGGGGAGCTGTTTTTT
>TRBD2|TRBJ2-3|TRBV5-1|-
CASSFTGTSVDTQYF
TGCGCCAGCAGTTTCACCGGGACTAGTGTAGATACGCAGTATTTT
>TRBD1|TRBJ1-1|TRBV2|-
CASSVSTGSFAEAFF
TGTGCCAGCAGTGTATCGACAGGGAGTTTCGCTGAAGCTTTCTTT
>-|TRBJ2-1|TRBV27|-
CASSLVLGTYNEQFF
TGTGCCAGCAGTTTAGTTCTTGGGACCTACAATGAGCAGTTCTTC
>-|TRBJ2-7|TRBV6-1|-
CASSEGGWGRRRSSYEQYF
TGTGCCAGCAGTGAAGGGGGTTGGGGACGACGGCGGAGCTCCTACGAGCAGTACTTC
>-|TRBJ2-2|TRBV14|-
CASSQVRGHSTGELFF
TGTGCCAGCAGCCAAGTCCGGGGGCATAGCACCGGGGAGCTGTTTTTT
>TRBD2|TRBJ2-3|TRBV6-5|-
CASSLAETTDTQYF
TGTGCCAGCAGTCTAGCGGAGACCACAGATACGCAGTATTTT
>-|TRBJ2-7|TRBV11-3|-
CASSLRTDGDLRSEQYF
TGTGCCAGCAGCCTCCGTACAGATGGGGACCTGCGAAGCGAGCAGTACTTC
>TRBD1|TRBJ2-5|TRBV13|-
CASSTRTGAQETQYF
TGTGCCAGCAGCACACGGACAGGCGCGCAAGAGACCCAGTACTTC
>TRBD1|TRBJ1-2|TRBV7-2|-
CASSLRQGHYGYTF
TGTGCCAGCAGCCTACGACAGGGCCACTATGGCTACACCTTC
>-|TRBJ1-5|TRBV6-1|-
CASSATGYSNQPQHF
TGTGCCAGCAGCGCTACAGGGTATAGCAATCAGCCCCAGCATTTT
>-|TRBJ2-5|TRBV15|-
CATSRVLRDNQETQYF
TGTGCCACCAGCAGAGTCCTCCGGGACAATCAAGAGACCCAGTACTTC
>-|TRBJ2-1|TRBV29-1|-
CSVAHPGVSYNEQFF
TGCAGCGTTGCTCATCCCGGGGTGTCCTACAATGAGCAGTTCTTC
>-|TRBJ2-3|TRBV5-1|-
CASSPGLKGDTQYF
TGCGCCAGCAGCCCCGGACTGAAGGGAGATACGCAGTATTTT
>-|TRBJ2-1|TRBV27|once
CASSLVPSYNEQFF
TGTGCCAGCAGCCTTGTACCCAGCTACAATGAGCAGTTCTTC
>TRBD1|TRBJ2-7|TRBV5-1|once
CASSLGTDSYEQYF
TGCGCCAGCAGCCTGGGGACAGACTCCTACGAGCAGTACTTC
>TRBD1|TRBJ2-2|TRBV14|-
CASSVDRRNTGELFF
TGTGCCAGCAGCGTGGACAGGAGGAACACCGGGGAGCTGTTTTTT
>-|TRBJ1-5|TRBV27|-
CASSRDQGFQPQHF
TGTGCCAGCAGTCGAGACCAGGGTTTTCAGCCCCAGCATTTT
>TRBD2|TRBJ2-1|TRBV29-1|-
CSVLGLAAVVEQFF
TGCAGCGTCTTAGGACTAGCGGCTGTGGTTGAGCAGTTCTTC
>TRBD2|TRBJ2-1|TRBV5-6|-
CASNRLLAGVLNEQFF
TGTGCCAGCAACCGCCTACTAGCGGGAGTTTTGAATGAGCAGTTCTTC
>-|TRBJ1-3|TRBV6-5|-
CASGTGGNTIYF
TGTGCCAGCGGAACAGGTGGAAACACCATATATTTT
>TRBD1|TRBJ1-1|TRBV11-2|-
CASSLEPGQGVRAFF
TGTGCCAGCAGCTTAGAACCGGGACAGGGGGTGAGAGCTTTCTTT
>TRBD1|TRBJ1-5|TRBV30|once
CAWSVTGSSQPQHF
TGTGCCTGGAGTGTGACAGGGAGTAGTCAGCCCCAGCATTTT
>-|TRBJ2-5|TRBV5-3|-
CARSLVAGIETQYF
TGTGCCAGAAGCTTGGTGGCCGGGATAGAGACCCAGTACTTC
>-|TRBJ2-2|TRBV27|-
CASRKLDRWPGELFF
TGTGCCAGCAGAAAATTAGACAGGTGGCCCGGGGAGCTGTTTTTT
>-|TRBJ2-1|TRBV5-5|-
CASSLGPNEQFF
TGTGCCAGCAGCTTGGGGCCCAATGAGCAGTTCTTC
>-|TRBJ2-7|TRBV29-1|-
CSALTAYEQYF
TGCAGCGCCCTGACAGCCTACGAGCAGTACTTC
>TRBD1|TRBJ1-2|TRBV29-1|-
CSVEGTAKYGYTF
TGCAGCGTCGAAGGGACAGCCAAATATGGCTACACCTTC
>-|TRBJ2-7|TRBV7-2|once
CASSLAPPLSHEQYF
TGTGCCAGCAGCTTAGCACCCCCTCTTTCCCACGAGCAGTACTTC
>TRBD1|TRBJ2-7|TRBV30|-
CAWRQGNEQYF
TGTGCCTGGAGACAGGGGAACGAGCAGTACTTC
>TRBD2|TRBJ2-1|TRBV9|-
CASSVEGASGRTKQFF
TGTGCCAGCAGCGTAGAGGGCGCTAGCGGGAGGACAAAGCAGTTCTTC
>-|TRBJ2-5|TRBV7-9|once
CASSPRGETQYF
TGTGCCAGCAGCCCCAGGGGCGAGACCCAGTACTTC
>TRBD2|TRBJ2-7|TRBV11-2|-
CASSPHLAGLPYEQYF
TGTGCCAGCAGCCCTCACCTAGCGGGACTCCCCTACGAGCAGTACTTC
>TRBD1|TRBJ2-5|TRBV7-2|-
CASSLSVAGGTETQYF
TGTGCCAGCAGCTTGTCGGTAGCAGGGGGCACAGAGACCCAGTACTTC
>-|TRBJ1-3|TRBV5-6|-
CASSYGTFRGKSSGNTIYF
TGTGCCAGCAGCTATGGTACATTTCGGGGCAAAAGCTCTGGAAACACCATATATTTT
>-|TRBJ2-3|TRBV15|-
CATSLRGTDTQYF
TGTGCCACCAGTCTTAGGGGCACAGATACGCAGTATTTT
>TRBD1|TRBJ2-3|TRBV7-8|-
CASIITRDRTDTQYF
TGTGCCAGCATTATTACCCGGGACAGAACAGATACGCAGTATTTT
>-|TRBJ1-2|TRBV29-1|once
CSVEGLGGFYGYTF
TGCAGCGTTGAAGGGCTCGGGGGTTTTTATGGCTACACCTTC
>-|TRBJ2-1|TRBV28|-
CASRGSAYNEQFF
TGTGCCAGCAGAGGGTCCGCCTACAATGAGCAGTTCTTC
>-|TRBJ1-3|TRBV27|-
CASSLNSGNTIYF
TGTGCCAGCAGTTTAAACTCTGGAAACACCATATATTTT
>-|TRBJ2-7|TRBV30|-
CAWDGMLAGEQYF
TGTGCCTGGGACGGGATGTTGGCGGGGGAGCAGTACTTC